These 3 T cell receptor beta chains were sequenced from one sample in a study of response to subunit inactivated influenza vaccine. Via MiXCR, TCRdb re-called the RT-PCR reads, giving one row per CDR3 protein. The sample holds over 450,000 distinct CDR3 sequences; approximately 13% are singletons and the top ten take about an eighth. Sequencing was performed on PBMCs from blood, taken about 6 weeks after vaccination. These receptors originate from a middle-aged man who received an inactivated influenza vaccine.

This clonotype was seen a handful of times. The gene calls are TRBV21-1 and TRBJ2-5. TRBV21-1 is flagged as a pseudogene. The CDR3 extends over 15 amino acids. CDR3 region: CASSIEGSSQETQYF. As DNA, the CDR3 is TGTGCCAGCAGCATCGAAGGAAGTTCCCAAGAGACCCAGTACTTC.

The chain couples TRBV12-3 or TRBV12-4 to TRBJ2-2, with 7 bases lining up with TRBD1. The length of the CDR3 is 14 residues. J gave up 6 bases and V 6 bases, and 7 bases lay outside the gene matches. The CDR3 DNA follows: TGTGCCAGCAGCCCCTACAGGGGTCCCGGGGAGCTGTTTTTT. This sequence encodes CASSPYRGPGELFF.

This clonotype turned up a few times. V gene TRBV29-1 combines with J gene TRBJ1-2; 11 positions match TRBD1. The V gene end was trimmed by 4 bases and the J gene end by 8 bases; junction bases not matched to a gene: 9. Per germline, CDR1 SQVTM and CDR2 ANQGSEA. This CDR3 has 14 amino acids. For the CDR3, the DNA is TGCAGCGTTGGGGGGACAGGGGGACGTACAGGCTACACCTTC. It encodes CSVGGTGGRTGYTF.